This T cell receptor (beta chain) was sequenced in a study of blood T cell repertoires in COVID-19. The wider study: From the United States, Italy and Spain came samples of acute and convalescent COVID-19. T cells, B-cell-depleted T cells, or PBMCs supplied cDNA or gDNA.

How the authors handled the data: The authors estimated nucleated cell counts from reference gene primer amplification. Data came from immunoSEQ multiplex PCR; TCRdb stores just in-frame clones and leaves some out. For V, J and clone size, that table is used; D and trimming come from the DNA. The sample lists fewer than 150,000 clones, approximately 84% occurring once. The CDR3 totals 13 residues. J lost 10 bases, V lost 1 base, and 9 bases had no gene match. Germline V gene lookup returns CDR1 SQVTM and CDR2 ANQGSEA. The sample consisted of peripheral blood. The clonotype originates from a woman in her thirties who had recovered from COVID-19. The chain recombines TRBV29-1 with TRBJ1-1; 7 bases line up with TRBD1. CDR3 protein: CSVEVDQGVRAFF. As DNA, the CDR3 is TGCAGCGTTGAAGTAGATCAGGGGGTTCGAGCTTTCTTT.